This TCR beta chain is drawn from a study of shared clonotypes between healthy human individuals. The repertoire was sequenced with immunoSEQ multiplex PCR; TCRdb's copy has only in-frame clones and lacks some. The sample yields 2.3 million or so clones, over 85% seen once. To note about this clone: Its antigen is as yet unknown.

Germline V gives CDR1 PRHDT, CDR2 FYEKMQ (reference sequence). This CDR3 contains 14 residues. The V gene lost 5 bases and the J gene lost 4 bases, with 13 bases spanning the gap. Points from the study as a whole: What rarefaction showed was incomplete sorted-subset sequencing despite large depth. Sharing of clonotypes among donors was expected to vary with sequencing depth.

The origin of this receptor is a man younger than 35 in good health. Some clones in this sample may be carry-over from other donors' samples. The sequenced sample consisted of naive CD4+ T cells from PBMCs. Subset described: CD45RA+ positively selected. The chain recombines TRBV13 with TRBJ2-3, with D possibly TRBD2 on 5 matching bases. As DNA, the CDR3 is TGTGCCAGCAGCCCACCTGGCGGGTCAGATACGCAGTATTTT. Amino acid sequence: CASSPPGGSDTQYF. The variable domain in full, with the rest retrieved from reference TRBV13 and TRBJ2-3, is AAGVIQSPRHLIKEKRETATLKCYPIPRHDTVYWYQQGPGQDPQFLISFYEKMQSDKGSIPDRFSAQQFSDYHSELNMSSLELGDSALYFCASSPPGGSDTQYFGPGTRLTVL.